Listed below are T cell receptor beta chains from one sample, sequenced in a study of cytotoxic CD8 clonotypes in ibrutinib-treated CLL. Only in-frame clones appear in the TCRdb table, and some are missing; sequencing was by immunoSEQ multiplex PCR. The sample records 130,000 to 150,000 clones, roughly 83% being singletons. Sequenced material: PBMCs, taken after 12 months of ibrutinib treatment. Receptor source: a human donor with chronic lymphocytic leukemia. Each CDR3 is given with its conserved first and last residue. Fields, in order: D gene, clone size, J gene, V gene, CDR3 DNA, CDR3 protein. A D gene is named only where the DNA matches it firmly. Size is stated for part of the rows, as once, few or many counts, or as a class when the clone is expanded.

.,.,TRBJ2-2,TRBV27,TGTGCCAGCAGTTTCACTAGGGGTGACACCGGGGAGCTGTTTTTT,CASSFTRGDTGELFF
.,.,TRBJ2-5,TRBV20-1,TGCAGTGCGTTCCGCCAAGAGACCCAGTACTTC,CSAFRQETQYF
TRBD2,.,TRBJ2-3,TRBV28,TGTGCCAGCAGTTTATACATCTCGGGTAGCGGGGATAACACAGATACGCAGTATTTT,CASSLYISGSGDNTDTQYF
.,.,TRBJ2-7,TRBV28,TGTGCCAGCGAAACCCAGGGACTGAGCTCCTACGAGCAGTACTTC,CASETQGLSSYEQYF
.,.,TRBJ2-3,TRBV7-9,TGTGCCAGCAGCTTACTCCCCTTCGCTACGCAGTATTTT,CASSLLPFATQYF
.,.,TRBJ1-2,TRBV11-2,TGTGCCAGCAGCTTAGAAAGGACAGAGAACTATGGCTACACCTTC,CASSLERTENYGYTF
TRBD2,.,TRBJ2-5,TRBV14,TGTGCCAGCAGCCAAGCGTTTTTTGCGGGGGACCAAGAGACCCAGTACTTC,CASSQAFFAGDQETQYF
.,.,TRBJ1-2,TRBV19,TGTGCCAGTAGTATAACAATTAGGGACGCAGCTCTCGGCGGTGGCTACACCTTC,CASSITIRDAALGGGYTF
.,.,TRBJ1-2,TRBV6-6,TGTGCCAGCACTCCCGGACCTTCCGGGGGCTACACCTTC,CASTPGPSGGYTF
.,.,TRBJ2-2,TRBV9,TGTGCCAGCAGCCGGGACTCGAACACCGGGGAGCTGTTTTTT,CASSRDSNTGELFF
TRBD1,.,TRBJ2-7,TRBV5-6,TGTGCCAGCAGCTGGGGGACAGGGATCCCCTACGAGCAGTACTTC,CASSWGTGIPYEQYF
.,few,TRBJ2-7,TRBV18,TGTGCCAGCTCATCGGACGGCTACGAGCAGTACTTC,CASSSDGYEQYF
.,few,TRBJ2-3,TRBV7-6,TGTGCCAGCAGCCAACTGGCGGATACGCAGTATTTT,CASSQLADTQYF
.,.,TRBJ2-3,TRBV7-2,TGTGCCAGCAGCAGCCGACGGGTTGGCACAGATACGCAGTATTTT,CASSSRRVGTDTQYF
.,once,TRBJ1-5,TRBV7-6,TGTGCCAGCAGCCCGGGGCCGGCGGGGTCTCAGCCCCAGCATTTT,CASSPGPAGSQPQHF
.,.,TRBJ2-6,TRBV30,TGTGCCTGGAGTGTACAGGGCCTCTCTGGGGCCAACGTCCTGACTTTC,CAWSVQGLSGANVLTF
.,.,TRBJ2-7,TRBV7-9,TGTGCCAGCAGCTCCACGCTTTACGAGCAGTACTTC,CASSSTLYEQYF
.,.,TRBJ2-2,TRBV5-1,TGCGCCAGCAGCTTGCAAAGTAACACCGGGGAGCTGTTTTTT,CASSLQSNTGELFF
.,.,TRBJ2-2,TRBV5-1,TGCGCCAGCAGCCCCAGGGGTAACACCGGGGAGCTGTTTTTT,CASSPRGNTGELFF
TRBD1,once,TRBJ1-2,TRBV18,TGTGCCAGCTCACCCCAAGGGACAGGGCTTAACTATGGCTACACCTTC,CASSPQGTGLNYGYTF
TRBD1,.,TRBJ2-7,TRBV4-3,TGCGCCAGCAGCCAAGCCGGGACAGGGTGGGACGAGCAGTACTTC,CASSQAGTGWDEQYF
.,.,TRBJ1-2,TRBV11-1,TGTGCCAGCAGCTTAGCCCGGGACTCGCGGGGCCGTGGCTACACCTTC,CASSLARDSRGRGYTF
.,.,TRBJ2-7,TRBV7-9,TGTGCCAGCAGCCCCAGGGGGGGCAGGGTCAACGAGCAGTACTTC,CASSPRGGRVNEQYF
.,.,TRBJ2-3,TRBV13,TGTGCCAGCAGCTTACGGGTGGCCCCAGATACGCAGTATTTT,CASSLRVAPDTQYF
.,once,TRBJ2-7,TRBV25-1,TGTGCCAGCAGTGAATATGGCGTCAGGGGAGAATCAGTCGAGCAGTACTTC,CASSEYGVRGESVEQYF
.,once,TRBJ2-1,TRBV14,TGTGCCAGCAGTCAGTATCGCAGGGTGGGTGAGCAGTTCTTC,CASSQYRRVGEQFF
.,.,TRBJ2-7,TRBV28,TGTGCCAGCAGTTTACTGGGGTATAGCGAGCAGTACTTC,CASSLLGYSEQYF
TRBD2,few,TRBJ2-2,TRBV7-9,TGTGCCAGCAGCCGCCTAGCGGGAGGACACACCGGGGAGCTGTTTTTT,CASSRLAGGHTGELFF
TRBD2,.,TRBJ2-3,TRBV11-2,TGTGCCAGCAGCACGGGACTAGCGGGATTTCTGGATACGCAGTATTTT,CASSTGLAGFLDTQYF
.,.,TRBJ2-7,TRBV7-9,TGTGCCAGCAGCTTAGTCCTCTACGAGCAGTACTTC,CASSLVLYEQYF
.,once,TRBJ2-4,TRBV29-1,TGCAGCGTTGAATACGGGGGAATAGCCAAAAACATTCAGTACTTC,CSVEYGGIAKNIQYF
.,.,TRBJ1-1,TRBV18,TGTGCCAGCTCACCTCGTGGGCCTAAGGGTCCTGAAGCTTTCTTT,CASSPRGPKGPEAFF
.,.,TRBJ2-5,TRBV12-5,TGTGCTAGTGGTTCAGGCGAGGAGACCCAGTACTTC,CASGSGEETQYF